The 5 T cell receptor beta chains below all came from one sample that was sequenced in a study of siplizumab effects on memory and regulatory T cells. Libraries were prepared by immunoSEQ multiplex PCR; TCRdb keeps only in-frame clonotypes and omits some of them. Of about 120,000 clones listed, around 95% are singletons. The sample was non-Treg CD4+ T cells sorted from blood. These receptors came from a human donor in good health.

V gene TRBV2 combines with J gene TRBJ2-1; 7 nucleotides line up with TRBD2. Germline V lookup: CDR1 SNHLY, CDR2 FYNNEI. The V segment lost 2 bases and the J segment 2 bases; nucleotides outside the gene matches: 3. This CDR3 comprises 15 residues. The CDR3, as DNA: TGTGCCAGCAGTGAATCGGGGGGAGCCTACAATGAGCAGTTCTTC. The encoded protein is CASSESGGAYNEQFF. The full variable domain, rest sourced from reference TRBV2 and TRBJ2-1, is EPEVTQTPSHQVTQMGQEVILRCVPISNHLYFYWYRQILGQKVEFLVSFYNNEISEKSEIFDDQFSVERPDGSNFTLKIRSTKLEDSAMYFCASSESGGAYNEQFFGPGTRLTVL.

V gene TRBV18 combines with J gene TRBJ2-1; 7 bases are shared with TRBD1. V was clipped by 6 bases and J by 2 bases; unmatched bases: 7. Looked up from germline, CDR1 is KGHSH and CDR2 is LQKENI. The CDR3 contains 15 residues. The chain's CDR3 is CASSVGQVTYNEQFF. CDR3 nucleotides: TGTGCCAGCTCGGTCGGACAGGTTACCTACAATGAGCAGTTCTTC.

This chain links TRBV28 with TRBJ1-2; TRBD1 is a possible D gene (6 bases). This CDR3 region has 13 residues. Germline CDR1 reads MDHEN; CDR2 reads SYDVKM. The V end was cut by 4 bases, the J end by 8 bases, with 14 bases between. CDR3 sequence (DNA): TGTGCCAGCAGTTCACCCGGGGGCGGGGGCTACACCTTC. Residues: CASSSPGGGGYTF.

V and J are TRBV5-1 and TRBJ2-2, with 7 bases that match TRBD2. Germline V gene lookup returns CDR1 SGHRS and CDR2 YFSETQ. CDR3 length: 13 amino acids. V dropped 3 bases and J dropped 6; count of bases not matched to a gene: 2. The CDR3 sequence is CASSSGGPGELFF. For the CDR3, the DNA is TGCGCCAGCAGCTCGGGGGGACCCGGGGAGCTGTTTTTT.

This clone was detected only once. V gene TRBV9 combines with J gene TRBJ2-3; TRBD2 matches 10 bases. The CDR3 runs 18 residues. The germline V gene encodes CDR1 SGDLS and CDR2 YYNGEE. With 0 bases clipped from V and 6 bases from J, the junction kept 13 bases outside the gene matches. The CDR3 bases are TGTGCCAGCAGCGTAGCCTCCGGAAGCGGGGGGGCCCCGGATACGCAGTATTTT. It is translated as CASSVASGSGGAPDTQYF. The full variable domain, rest sourced from reference TRBV9 and TRBJ2-3, is DSGVTQTPKHLITATGQRVTLRCSPRSGDLSVYWYQQSLDQGLQFLIQYYNGEERAKGNILERFSAQQFPDLHSELNLSSLELGDSALYFCASSVASGSGGAPDTQYFGPGTRLTVL.